The rows below give T cell receptor beta chains drawn from one sample of a study of blood T cells in healthy people across ages. TCRdb re-called the 5' RACE reads through MiXCR, storing one row per CDR3 protein. The table records about 800,000 distinct CDR3 sequences, just under 25% of them present only once. Separately, the same data were catalogued under a study of T cells of mothers and their children.

Material for sequencing was blood. Every receptor here comes from a boy younger than 18 in good health. CDR3s include the opening cysteine and the closing phenylalanine or tryptophan. The D gene is left open where the match is weak.

d_call: NA; v_call: TRBV20-1; j_call: TRBJ1-1; cdr3_aa: CSAISGGRTEAFF
d_call: NA; v_call: TRBV7-2; j_call: TRBJ2-5; cdr3_aa: CASSLVLLAQETQYF
d_call: TRBD1; v_call: TRBV2; j_call: TRBJ1-5; cdr3_aa: CASSGPGQKGYQPQHF
d_call: TRBD1; v_call: TRBV28; j_call: TRBJ1-1; cdr3_aa: CASSLSTGGLTEAFF
d_call: TRBD2; v_call: TRBV11-2; j_call: TRBJ2-1; cdr3_aa: CASSLVGSGGAYNEQFF
d_call: NA; v_call: TRBV6-6; j_call: NA; cdr3_aa: CASSIGWLAFGNEQFF
d_call: NA; v_call: TRBV10-3; j_call: TRBJ2-7; cdr3_aa: CAIRPDMDVYEQYF
d_call: TRBD1; v_call: TRBV18; j_call: TRBJ1-4; cdr3_aa: CASSTGQGPNEKLFF
d_call: NA; v_call: TRBV20-1; j_call: TRBJ2-6; cdr3_aa: CSAGNREPGANVLTF
d_call: TRBD1; v_call: TRBV12-3/TRBV12-4; j_call: TRBJ2-1; cdr3_aa: CASRPRRDRGWHF
d_call: NA; v_call: TRBV5-5; j_call: TRBJ2-7; cdr3_aa: CASSLGGRLREQYF
d_call: NA; v_call: TRBV5-1; j_call: TRBJ2-3; cdr3_aa: CASSLVSASTDTQYF
d_call: TRBD1; v_call: TRBV6-5; j_call: TRBJ2-7; cdr3_aa: CASSPQDRAETYEQYF
d_call: TRBD2; v_call: TRBV10-3; j_call: TRBJ2-7; cdr3_aa: CAISASPGLAGADEQYF
d_call: NA; v_call: TRBV24-1; j_call: TRBJ1-1; cdr3_aa: CAARSGGLENTEAFF
d_call: TRBD2; v_call: TRBV7-2; j_call: TRBJ2-1; cdr3_aa: CASSLTSGALNEQFF
d_call: NA; v_call: TRBV30; j_call: TRBJ2-7; cdr3_aa: CAWSRETEQYF
d_call: NA; v_call: TRBV4-1; j_call: TRBJ1-2; cdr3_aa: CASSQDLYSPGYGYTF
d_call: TRBD2; v_call: TRBV14; j_call: TRBJ2-3; cdr3_aa: CVSSQLTSGRRDTQYF
d_call: TRBD1; v_call: TRBV5-1; j_call: TRBJ2-4; cdr3_aa: CASSLEGAPDIQYF